One and the same sample provided the 15 T cell receptor beta chains below, sequenced in a study of blood T cell repertoires in COVID-19. Repertoires were generated with immunoSEQ multiplex PCR, while TCRdb's copy carries only in-frame clones and drops some. The sample records 200,000 to 250,000 clones, 82% being singletons. The sequencing input was PBMCs or T cells enriched from blood (not recorded which). These receptor sequences come from a woman in her fifties or sixties who had recovered from COVID-19.

J is TRBJ2-7 and V is TRBV27, with 11 nucleotides matching TRBD1. Germline V CDR1 and CDR2: MNHEY, SMNVEV (reference sequence). CDR3 size: 13 residues. With V trimmed by 4 bases and J by 7 bases, 3 bases remained unmatched. CDR3 DNA sequence: TGTGCCAGCAGTTCGGGACAGGGGGGAGAGCAGTACTTC. Residues: CASSSGQGGEQYF.

This clone was observed a single time. V usage is TRBV24-1 and J usage is TRBJ2-7; possibly TRBD2 for D (7 bases). CDR3 size: 15 residues. The V gene's germline CDR1 is KGHDR and CDR2 SFDVKD. Between the trimmed V and J ends, which lost 1 base and 5 bases, there was a span of 14 bases. DNA of the CDR3: TGTGCCACCAGTGATTTAGGAGGGGGGGAACACGAGCAGTACTTC. Amino acids: CATSDLGGGEHEQYF.

V is TRBV15 and J is TRBJ2-7; the match to TRBD1 covers 7 bases. The ends lost 2 bases at V and 1 base at J; junction bases unmatched: 2. The CDR3 spans 14 residues. CDR1 LNHNV and CDR2 YYDKDF come from the germline V gene (reference sequence). For the CDR3, the DNA is TGTGCCACCAGCAGAAGCAGGGGGTCCTACGAGCAGTACTTC. Protein sequence: CATSRSRGSYEQYF.

This chain connects TRBV7-3 to TRBJ2-1, with D tentatively TRBD2 (5 bases). This CDR3 region has 11 residues. The germline V gene has CDR1 SGHTA and CDR2 FQGTGA. Trimming cost V 5 bases and J 9 bases, with 8 bases left between them. CDR3 nucleotides: TGTGCCAGCAGCCAAGAGGGTGAGCAGTTCTTC. It encodes CASSQEGEQFF.

The V and J genes are TRBV6-1 and TRBJ1-5; TRBD1 matches 7 bases. Germline CDR1 MNHNS, CDR2 SASEGT. V shed 3 bases, J shed 6 bases, and the junction held 2 bases outside the gene matches. The CDR3 extends over 13 amino acids. The chain's CDR3 is CASSEGQLQPQHF. The CDR3 bases are TGTGCCAGCAGTGAGGGACAGCTTCAGCCCCAGCATTTT.

The chain couples TRBV11-3 to TRBJ2-1; 15 bases align to TRBD2. The CDR3 length is 17 residues. With 1 base clipped from V and 4 bases from J, the junction kept 2 bases outside the gene matches. In germline, CDR1 is SGHNT, CDR2 YENEEA. CDR3 sequence: CASSLGGTSGGYNEQFF. CDR3 bases: TGTGCCAGCAGCTTAGGAGGGACTAGCGGGGGGTACAATGAGCAGTTCTTC. Full variable domain (rest looked up from reference TRBV11-3 and TRBJ2-1): EAGVVQSPRYKIIEKKQPVAFWCNPISGHNTLYWYLQNLGQGPELLIRYENEEAVDDSQLPKDRFSAERLKGVDSTLKIQPAELGDSAVYLCASSLGGTSGGYNEQFFGPGTRLTVL.

The chain couples TRBV4-3 to TRBJ2-2, with unresolved D. The V end was cut by 1 base, the J end by 5 bases, with 11 bases between. Germline V gives CDR1 LGHNA, CDR2 YSLEER. CDR3 length equals 15 residues. The CDR3 region is CASSQARRMTGELFF. In DNA form, the CDR3 reads TGCGCCAGCAGCCAAGCTAGACGGATGACCGGGGAGCTGTTTTTT.

This chain uses TRBV29-1 with TRBJ2-4; 11 nucleotides match TRBD2. The CDR3 has 14 residues. Germline V lookup: CDR1 SQVTM, CDR2 ANQGSEA. The junction had 1 base not matched to a gene; V was cut back by 6 bases and J by 0 bases. This chain's CDR3 is CSVGLAGAKNIQYF. The CDR3 DNA is TGCAGCGTCGGACTAGCGGGAGCCAAAAACATTCAGTACTTC.

The chain carries TRBV12-3 or TRBV12-4 and TRBJ2-2, with a tentative D call TRBD2 (6 bases). Trimming pared 8 bases from V and 6 bases from J, leaving 13 bases between. This CDR3 spans 13 amino acids. This CDR3 reads CASALRRAGELFF. DNA of the CDR3: TGTGCCAGCGCGTTAAGGAGGGCCGGGGAGCTGTTTTTT.

The genes are TRBV6-5 and TRBJ1-4; 7 bases line up with TRBD1. The CDR3 runs 12 residues. The J segment lost 10 bases and the V segment lost 8 bases, leaving 7 bases of the junction unmatched. CDR1 is MNHEY, CDR2 SVGAGI, per germline. This chain's CDR3 is CASSRGLGKLFF. CDR3 DNA sequence: TGTGCCAGCTCCAGGGGGTTAGGAAAACTGTTTTTT.

This clone has a handful of counts. The chain links TRBV7-9 to TRBJ2-5; 12 nucleotides agree with TRBD2. V dropped 4 bases and J dropped 1; count of bases not matched to a gene: 1. The CDR3 sequence is 15 residues long. The germline V gene has CDR1 SEHNR and CDR2 FQNEAQ (reference sequence). Here the CDR3 reads CASSWGLAGQETQYF. Here the CDR3 DNA reads TGTGCCAGCAGCTGGGGACTAGCGGGCCAAGAGACCCAGTACTTC. The variable domain in full, completed from reference TRBV7-9 and TRBJ2-5, reads DTGVSQNPRHKITKRGQNVTFRCDPISEHNRLYWYRQTLGQGPEFLTYFQNEAQLEKSRLLSDRFSAERPKGSFSTLEIQRTEQGDSAMYLCASSWGLAGQETQYFGPGTRLLVL.

V is TRBV18 and J is TRBJ2-1; 10 bases fit TRBD2. After removal of 3 bases from V and 6 bases from J, the junction contained 14 bases not matched to a gene. The germline CDR1 and CDR2 sequences are KGHSH and LQKENI. This CDR3 region has 18 residues. The CDR3 bases are TGTGCCAGCTCACCTTGGCTAGCGGGAGACCACGACGGCAATGAGCAGTTCTTC. As protein: CASSPWLAGDHDGNEQFF.

The rearrangement links TRBV9 to TRBJ1-1; D remains ambiguous. CDR3 size: 15 residues. Germline V gives CDR1 SGDLS, CDR2 YYNGEE. Trimming took off 1 base at V and 2 bases at J, with 12 bases between the two ends. CDR3 sequence: CASSVSDFTNTEAFF. The CDR3 bases are TGTGCCAGCAGCGTAAGCGATTTTACTAACACTGAAGCTTTCTTT. Based on the CDR3 plus reference TRBV9 and TRBJ1-1, the full variable domain is DSGVTQTPKHLITATGQRVTLRCSPRSGDLSVYWYQQSLDQGLQFLIQYYNGEERAKGNILERFSAQQFPDLHSELNLSSLELGDSALYFCASSVSDFTNTEAFFGQGTRLTVV.

The chain employs TRBV19 and TRBJ2-3; D possibly corresponds to TRBD2 (7 bases). Germline V gene sequence: CDR1 LNHDA, CDR2 SQIVND (reference sequence). V dropped 6 bases and J dropped 5 bases, with 9 bases sitting between them. The CDR3 totals 12 residues. CDR3 bases: TGTGCCAGTAGGGGGGGGCAAGATACGCAGTATTTT. Translation gives CASRGGQDTQYF.

V is TRBV7-8 and J is TRBJ2-1; a weak D match, TRBD1 (6 bases). Germline V lookup: CDR1 SGHVS, CDR2 FQNEAQ. CDR3 size: 15 residues. Trimming cost V 2 bases and J 9 bases, with 17 bases left between them. The CDR3 region is CASSLWARGEGEQFF. CDR3 nucleotides: TGTGCCAGCAGCTTATGGGCCAGGGGTGAAGGTGAGCAGTTCTTC. Supplemented by reference TRBV7-8 and TRBJ2-1, the full variable domain reads GAGVSQSPRYKVAKRGQDVALRCDPISGHVSLFWYQQALGQGPEFLTYFQNEAQLDKSGLPSDRFFAERPEGSVSTLKIQRTQQEDSAVYLCASSLWARGEGEQFFGPGTRLTVL.